This T cell receptor beta chain was captured by sequencing in a study of CD8+CD57+ T cells in acquired aplastic anemia. Findings and limits, study-wide: Significant differences in CD8+ Simpson's diversity were not observed between patients and controls. Around 29 shared CD8+ CDR3s appeared highly expressed within patients' immunodominant clones.

For sequencing, patients were chosen who had shown expansion of CD8+CD57+ cells by flow cytometry. The diagnosis in all patients was severe acquired aplastic anemia. Patients were untreated when blood was sampled. This clonotype was counted ten times or more. What it binds is unknown. Using genomic DNA as the template, TCR beta VDJ and CDR3 profiling was carried out. TCRdb fed the reads into MiXCR, producing one record per CDR3 protein. The sample records 150,000 to 200,000 distinct CDR3 sequences, 63% being singletons. Germline V gives CDR1 SGDLS, CDR2 YYNGEE. V lost 4 bases and J lost 0, with 14 bases in between. The CDR3 has 15 amino acids.

The sequence was collected from a human donor with aplastic anemia. The chain combines TRBV9 with TRBJ2-7; tentatively, D is TRBD1 (6 bases). Sequencing used sorted CD4+, CD8+, or CD8+CD57+ T cells (not recorded which) from PBMCs. The CDR3 is CASSHRDTSSYEQYF. The CDR3 bases are TGTGCCAGCAGCCACAGGGATACTAGCTCCTACGAGCAGTACTTC.